This TCR beta chain was identified in a study of OX40 agonist ivuxolimab in advanced cancers. About the study as a whole: Ivuxolimab, which targeted the costimulatory receptor OX40 (CD134), was an agonistic, fully human IgG2 monoclonal antibody. Intravenous ivuxolimab was administered to patients every 2 weeks at six dose levels: 0.01, 0.1, 0.3, 1.5, 3 and 10 mg/kg. The paper covers the monotherapy dose-escalation part of the phase I ivuxolimab trial, which included N ≈ 57 patients. In the dose-escalation cohort, 65% to 90% of patients were male, and the mean age was around 60 years, with a range of roughly 23 to 85. Peripheral TCRbeta sequencing was intended to test whether TCR sequence diversity was altered and clonal T-cell expansion was caused by ivuxolimab. Partial responses were achieved by three dose-escalation patients, of whom one had hepatocellular carcinoma and two had cutaneous melanoma. Of the approximately 53 patients in dose escalation, about 20 had hepatocellular carcinoma, approximately 15 had melanoma, 9 had renal cell carcinoma and 9 had head and neck cancer. Patients were allowed to have had prior anti-PD-1, anti-PD-L1 or anti-CTLA-4 therapy, and around 40% of the dose-escalation patients had previously received checkpoint inhibitors. The study at large found these results: At doses of 0.1 to 3.0 mg/kg, clonal expansion of both CD4+ and CD8+ blood T cells was observed from baseline to week 6. Partial responders in the 0.1-3.0 mg/kg groups had among the lowest normalized peripheral clonal expansion, especially among CD8+ T cells. On average, CD8+ T cells showed more expanded clones than CD4+ T cells after ivuxolimab. Low levels of normalized T-cell clonal expansion were also shown by some nonresponding patients. Antigen specificity was not determined for the clonally expanded peripheral T cells.

Genomic DNA was isolated from the sorted cells so that the TCRbeta CDR3 region could be sequenced. TCRbeta CDR3 regions were sequenced using the immunoSEQ Assay. TCRdb re-hosts the immuneACCESS table, in-frame sequences only. Its copies lack some clones; in the studies checked, an unresolved V gene accounts for under half of them, and the cause for the rest is not known. The sample table shows more than 25,000 clones, and around 79% are seen once. Of the sample, around 31% is held by the ten largest clones. Clipping removes 6 bases from V and 11 bases from J, with 8 as the unmatched junction base count. Counted from cysteine to phenylalanine, this CDR3 has 12 amino acids. The only DNA kept is the CDR3, 36 bases in frame from the first base. For CDR1 and CDR2, the germline V gene lists SGHAT and FQNNGV. The trial excluded patients who had a history of autoimmune disease or were on systemic immunosuppression. Peripheral blood for TCR sequencing was collected from all dose cohorts at baseline, on cycle 4 day 1, and on cycle 7 day 1. The samples were taken from a phase I, first-in-human, multicenter, open-label dose-escalation trial of ivuxolimab. Adults with locally advanced or metastatic melanoma, renal cell, hepatocellular, or head and neck squamous cell carcinoma were enrolled in the trial. CD4+ and CD8+ T cells were sorted separately from peripheral blood before TCR sequencing.

For this clone: Its target antigen remains unknown. The record has no base qualities; no much larger clone is one base away.

The chain is made from TRBV11-2 and TRBJ1-1; TRBD1 matches 8 bases in the middle. This clonotype originated in an adult with an advanced solid tumor such as melanoma, head and neck, liver or kidney cancer. This material consisted of CD4+ or CD8+ T cells sorted from blood, taken in a trial of the OX40 agonist ivuxolimab. The CDR3 protein is CASRGGQAMAFF. In nucleotide form, the sequence is TGTGCCAGCAGGGGGGGACAGGCCATGGCTTTCTTT.